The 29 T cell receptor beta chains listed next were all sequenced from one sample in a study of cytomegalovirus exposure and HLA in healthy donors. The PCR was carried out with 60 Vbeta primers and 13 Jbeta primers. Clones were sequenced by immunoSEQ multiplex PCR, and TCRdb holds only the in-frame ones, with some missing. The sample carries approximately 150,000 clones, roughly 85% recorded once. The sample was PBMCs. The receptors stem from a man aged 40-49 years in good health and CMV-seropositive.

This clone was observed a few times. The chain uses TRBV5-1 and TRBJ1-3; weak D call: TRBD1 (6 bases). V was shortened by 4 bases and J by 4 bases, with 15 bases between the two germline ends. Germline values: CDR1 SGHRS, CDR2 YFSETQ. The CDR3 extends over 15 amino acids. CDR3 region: CASSSGTSSGNTIYF. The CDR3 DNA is TGCGCCAGCAGCAGCGGGACAAGCTCCGGAAACACCATATATTTT.

The CDR3 DNA is TGTGCCAGCAGTCCCCTAGCGGGAGGAAACGAGCAGTACTTC. It codes for CASSPLAGGNEQYF. The rearrangement uses TRBV28 and TRBJ2-7; 11 bases agree with TRBD2. After removal of 5 bases from V and 5 bases from J, the junction contained 5 bases not matched to a gene. CDR1 and CDR2 (germline): MDHEN, SYDVKM. CDR3 size: 14 residues.

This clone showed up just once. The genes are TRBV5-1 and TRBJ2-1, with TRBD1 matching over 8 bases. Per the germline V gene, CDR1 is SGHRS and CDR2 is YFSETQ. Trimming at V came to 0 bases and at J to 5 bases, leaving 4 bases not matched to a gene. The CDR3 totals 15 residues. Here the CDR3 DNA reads TGCGCCAGCAGCTTGGGACAGGGGCCCAACAATGAGCAGTTCTTC. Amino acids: CASSLGQGPNNEQFF. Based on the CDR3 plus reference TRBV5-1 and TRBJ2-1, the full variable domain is KAGVTQTPRYLIKTRGQQVTLSCSPISGHRSVSWYQQTPGQGLQFLFEYFSETQRNKGNFPGRFSGRQFSNSRSEMNVSTLELGDSALYLCASSLGQGPNNEQFFGPGTRLTVL.

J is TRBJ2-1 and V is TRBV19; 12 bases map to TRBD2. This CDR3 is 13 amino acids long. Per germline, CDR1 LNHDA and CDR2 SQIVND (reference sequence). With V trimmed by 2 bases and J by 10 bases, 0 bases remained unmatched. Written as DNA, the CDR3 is TGTGCCAGTAGTATAACTAGCGGGAGGGAGCAGTTCTTC. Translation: CASSITSGREQFF.

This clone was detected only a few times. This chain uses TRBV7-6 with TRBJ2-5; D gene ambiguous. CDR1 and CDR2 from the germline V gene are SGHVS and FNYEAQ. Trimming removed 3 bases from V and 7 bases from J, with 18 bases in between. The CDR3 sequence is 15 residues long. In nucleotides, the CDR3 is TGTGCCAGCAGCTTGGTTGGTTCTGATCCAGGGACCCAGTACTTC. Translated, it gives CASSLVGSDPGTQYF. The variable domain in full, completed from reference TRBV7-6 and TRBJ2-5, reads GAGVSQSPRYKVTKRGQDVALRCDPISGHVSLYWYRQALGQGPEFLTYFNYEAQQDKSGLPNDRFSAERPEGSISTLTIQRTEQRDSAMYRCASSLVGSDPGTQYFGPGTRLLVL.

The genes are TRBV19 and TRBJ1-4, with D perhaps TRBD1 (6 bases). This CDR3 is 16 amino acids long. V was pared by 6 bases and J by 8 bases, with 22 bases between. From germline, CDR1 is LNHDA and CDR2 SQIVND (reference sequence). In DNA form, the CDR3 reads TGTGCCAGTAGAATACAGGGAACGGGTCCGGAGGAAAAACTGTTTTTT. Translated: CASRIQGTGPEEKLFF. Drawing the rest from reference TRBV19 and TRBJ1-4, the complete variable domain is DGGITQSPKYLFRKEGQNVTLSCEQNLNHDAMYWYRQDPGQGLRLIYYSQIVNDFQKGDIAEGYSVSREKKESFPLTVTSAQKNPTAFYLCASRIQGTGPEEKLFFGSGTQLSVL.

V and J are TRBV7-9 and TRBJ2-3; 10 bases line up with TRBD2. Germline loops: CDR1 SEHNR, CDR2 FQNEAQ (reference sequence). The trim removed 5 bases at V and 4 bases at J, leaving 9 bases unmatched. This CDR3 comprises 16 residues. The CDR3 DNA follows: TGTGCCAGCAGCCCGGCTAGCGGGAGTTTTGCAGATACGCAGTATTTT. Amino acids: CASSPASGSFADTQYF.

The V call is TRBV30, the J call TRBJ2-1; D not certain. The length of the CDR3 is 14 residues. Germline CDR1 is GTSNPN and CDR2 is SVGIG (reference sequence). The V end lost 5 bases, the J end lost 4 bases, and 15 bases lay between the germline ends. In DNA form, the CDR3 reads TGTGCCTGGGCGCCACCAATACCGTACAATGAGCAGTTCTTC. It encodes CAWAPPIPYNEQFF. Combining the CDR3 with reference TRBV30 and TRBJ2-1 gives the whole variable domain SQTIHQWPATLVQPVGSPLSLECTVEGTSNPNLYWYRQAAGRGLQLLFYSVGIGQISSEVPQNLSASRPQDRQFILSSKKLLLSDSGFYLCAWAPPIPYNEQFFGPGTRLTVL.

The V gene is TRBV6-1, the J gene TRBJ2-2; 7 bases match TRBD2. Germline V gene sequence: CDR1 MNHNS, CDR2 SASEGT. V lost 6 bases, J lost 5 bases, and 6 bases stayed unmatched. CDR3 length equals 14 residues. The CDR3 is CASSSTSVTGELFF. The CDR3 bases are TGTGCCAGCAGCTCAACTAGCGTGACCGGGGAGCTGTTTTTT.

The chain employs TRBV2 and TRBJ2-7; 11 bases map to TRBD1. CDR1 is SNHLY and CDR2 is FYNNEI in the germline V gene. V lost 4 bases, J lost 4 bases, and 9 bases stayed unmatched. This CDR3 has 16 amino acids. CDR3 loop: CASSAPPDRGHYEQYF. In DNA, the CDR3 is TGTGCCAGCAGTGCCCCCCCGGACAGGGGGCATTACGAGCAGTACTTC.

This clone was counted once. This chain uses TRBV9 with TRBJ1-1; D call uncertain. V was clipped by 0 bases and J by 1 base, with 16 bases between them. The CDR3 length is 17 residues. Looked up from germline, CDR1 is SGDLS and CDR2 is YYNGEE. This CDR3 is CASSVARTPRENTEAFF. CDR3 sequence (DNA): TGTGCCAGCAGCGTAGCTAGGACCCCCCGGGAGAACACTGAAGCTTTCTTT.

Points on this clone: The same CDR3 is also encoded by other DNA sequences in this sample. The CDR3 bases are TGTGCCAGCAGCGTTGGAGGCAGCTCCTACGAGCAGTACTTC. Protein product: CASSVGGSSYEQYF. The chain recombines TRBV9 with TRBJ2-7; the D gene is possibly TRBD2 (5 bases). Trimming shortened V by 2 bases and J by 0 bases, and 9 bases separated the two germline ends. Looked up from germline, CDR1 is SGDLS and CDR2 is YYNGEE. This CDR3 comprises 14 residues.

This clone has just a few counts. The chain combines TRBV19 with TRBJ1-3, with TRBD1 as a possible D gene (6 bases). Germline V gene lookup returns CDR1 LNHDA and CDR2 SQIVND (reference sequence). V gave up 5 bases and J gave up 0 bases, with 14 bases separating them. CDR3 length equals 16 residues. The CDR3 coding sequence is TGTGCCAGTAGTGGGCCACAGGGCGCCTCTGGAAACACCATATATTTT. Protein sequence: CASSGPQGASGNTIYF.

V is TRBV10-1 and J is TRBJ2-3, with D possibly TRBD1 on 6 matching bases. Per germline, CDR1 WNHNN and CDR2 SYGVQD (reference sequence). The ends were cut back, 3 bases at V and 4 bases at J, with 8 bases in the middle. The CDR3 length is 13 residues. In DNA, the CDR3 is TGCGCCAGCAGTGACAGGGGATCAGATACGCAGTATTTT. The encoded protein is CASSDRGSDTQYF.

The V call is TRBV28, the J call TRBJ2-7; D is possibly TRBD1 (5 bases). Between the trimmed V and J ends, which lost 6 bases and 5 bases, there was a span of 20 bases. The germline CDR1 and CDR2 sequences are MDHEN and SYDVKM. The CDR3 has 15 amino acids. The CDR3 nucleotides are TGTGCCAGCAGCATTATCAGGGCCCGAGGCGACGAGCAGTACTTC. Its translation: CASSIIRARGDEQYF.

The CDR3 is CASSQGRGYTF. The CDR3 region has the DNA TGTGCCAGCAGCCAGGGCCGGGGCTACACCTTC. The genes are TRBV5-4 and TRBJ1-2; TRBD1 might be the D (5 bases). The V gene lost 4 bases and the J gene lost 8 bases, with 9 bases spanning the gap. CDR1 and CDR2 (germline): SGHNT, YYREEE (reference sequence). The CDR3 loop spans 11 amino acids.

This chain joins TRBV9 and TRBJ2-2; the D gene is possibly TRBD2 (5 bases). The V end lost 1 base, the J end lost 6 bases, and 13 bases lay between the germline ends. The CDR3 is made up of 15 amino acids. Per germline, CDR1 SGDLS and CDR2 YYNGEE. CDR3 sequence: CASSVSPGDSGELFF. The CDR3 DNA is TGTGCCAGCAGCGTAAGTCCCGGGGATTCCGGGGAGCTGTTTTTT.

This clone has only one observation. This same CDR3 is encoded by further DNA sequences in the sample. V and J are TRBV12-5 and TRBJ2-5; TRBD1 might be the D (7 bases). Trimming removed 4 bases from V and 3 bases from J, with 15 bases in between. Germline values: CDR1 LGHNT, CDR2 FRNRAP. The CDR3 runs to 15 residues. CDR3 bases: TGTGCTAGTGGTTCCCGACAGGGAGGCGAAGAGACCCAGTACTTC. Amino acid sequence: CASGSRQGGEETQYF.

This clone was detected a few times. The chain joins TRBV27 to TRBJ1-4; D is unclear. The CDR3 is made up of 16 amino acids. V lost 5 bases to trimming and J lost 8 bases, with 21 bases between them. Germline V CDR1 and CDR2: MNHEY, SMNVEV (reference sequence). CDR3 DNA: TGTGCCAGCAGTCCCGATTACTTCGGTATTAACGAAAAACTGTTTTTT. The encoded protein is CASSPDYFGINEKLFF.

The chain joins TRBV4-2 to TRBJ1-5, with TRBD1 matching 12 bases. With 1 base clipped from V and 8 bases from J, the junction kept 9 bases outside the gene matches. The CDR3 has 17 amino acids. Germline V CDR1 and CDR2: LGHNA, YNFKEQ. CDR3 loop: CASSQVEGGQGAEPQHF. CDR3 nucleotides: TGTGCCAGCAGCCAAGTCGAGGGGGGACAGGGGGCAGAGCCCCAGCATTTT.

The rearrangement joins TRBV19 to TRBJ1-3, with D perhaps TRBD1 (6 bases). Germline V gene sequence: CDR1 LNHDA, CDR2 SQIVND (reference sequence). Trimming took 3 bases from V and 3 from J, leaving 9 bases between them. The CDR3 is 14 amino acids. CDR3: CASSIQGLGNTIYF. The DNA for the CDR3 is TGTGCCAGTAGTATCCAGGGGCTTGGAAACACCATATATTTT. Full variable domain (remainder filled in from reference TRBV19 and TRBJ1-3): DGGITQSPKYLFRKEGQNVTLSCEQNLNHDAMYWYRQDPGQGLRLIYYSQIVNDFQKGDIAEGYSVSREKKESFPLTVTSAQKNPTAFYLCASSIQGLGNTIYFGEGSWLTVV.

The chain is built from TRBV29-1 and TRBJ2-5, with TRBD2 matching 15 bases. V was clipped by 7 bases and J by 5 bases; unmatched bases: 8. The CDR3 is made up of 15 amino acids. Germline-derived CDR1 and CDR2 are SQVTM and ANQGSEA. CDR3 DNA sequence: TGCAGCGCCAGGACTAGCGGGAGGGCCTGGGAGACCCAGTACTTC. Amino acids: CSARTSGRAWETQYF.

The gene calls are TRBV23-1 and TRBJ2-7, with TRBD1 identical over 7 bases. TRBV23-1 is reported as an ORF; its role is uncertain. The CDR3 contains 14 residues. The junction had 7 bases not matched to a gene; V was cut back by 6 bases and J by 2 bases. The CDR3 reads CASSRTGRTYEQYF. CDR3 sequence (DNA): TGCGCCAGCAGCCGGACAGGCCGTACCTACGAGCAGTACTTC.

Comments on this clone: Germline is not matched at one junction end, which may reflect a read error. The CDR3 nucleotides read TGTGCCAGCAGTCCACGCTTGGGGGGGCCTCACAATCCTCAGTTC. Amino acids: CASSPRLGGPHNPQF. The chain is built from TRBV27 and TRBJ1-2, with D perhaps matching TRBD1 (6 bases). Germline V CDR1 and CDR2: MNHEY, SMNVEV (reference sequence). The CDR3 totals 15 residues.

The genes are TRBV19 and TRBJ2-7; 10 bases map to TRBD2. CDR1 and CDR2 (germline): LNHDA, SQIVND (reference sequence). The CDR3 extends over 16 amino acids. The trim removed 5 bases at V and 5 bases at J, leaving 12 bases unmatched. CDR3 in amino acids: CASSPHQAGGPDEQYF. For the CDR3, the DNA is TGTGCCAGTAGTCCCCATCAAGCGGGAGGGCCCGACGAGCAGTACTTC.

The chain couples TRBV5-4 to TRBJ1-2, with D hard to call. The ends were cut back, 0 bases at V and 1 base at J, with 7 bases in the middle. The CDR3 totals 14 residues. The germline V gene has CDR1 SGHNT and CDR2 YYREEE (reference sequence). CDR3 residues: CASSLGQVNYGYTF. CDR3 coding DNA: TGTGCCAGCAGCTTGGGGCAGGTTAACTATGGCTACACCTTC.

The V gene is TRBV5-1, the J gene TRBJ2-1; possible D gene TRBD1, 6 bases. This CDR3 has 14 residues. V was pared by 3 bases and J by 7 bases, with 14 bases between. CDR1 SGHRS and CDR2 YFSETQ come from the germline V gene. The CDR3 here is CASSSDGQLNEQFF. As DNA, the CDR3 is TGCGCCAGCAGCTCGGACGGACAGCTAAATGAGCAGTTCTTC.

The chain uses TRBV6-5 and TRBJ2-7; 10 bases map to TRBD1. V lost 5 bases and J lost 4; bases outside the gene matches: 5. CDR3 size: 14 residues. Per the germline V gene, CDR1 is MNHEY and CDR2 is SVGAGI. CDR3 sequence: CASSAPGQGYEQYF. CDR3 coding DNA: TGTGCCAGCAGTGCGCCGGGACAGGGGTACGAGCAGTACTTC.

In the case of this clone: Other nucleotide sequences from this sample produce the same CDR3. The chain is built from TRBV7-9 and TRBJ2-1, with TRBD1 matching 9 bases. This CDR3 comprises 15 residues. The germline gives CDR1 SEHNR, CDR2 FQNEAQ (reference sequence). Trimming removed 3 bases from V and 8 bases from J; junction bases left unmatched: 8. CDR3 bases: TGTGCCAGCAGCTTTAGGACAGGGGAGGGCCATGAGCAGTTCTTC. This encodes CASSFRTGEGHEQFF. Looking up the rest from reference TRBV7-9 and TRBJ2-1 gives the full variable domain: DTGVSQNPRHKITKRGQNVTFRCDPISEHNRLYWYRQTLGQGPEFLTYFQNEAQLEKSRLLSDRFSAERPKGSFSTLEIQRTEQGDSAMYLCASSFRTGEGHEQFFGPGTRLTVL.